This entry is about one TCR beta chain. V lost 4 bases, J lost 8 bases, and 11 bases stayed unmatched. Germline CDR1 is MDHEN and CDR2 is SYDVKM. The CDR3 consists of 15 residues. This sample was taken from a study of blood T cell repertoires in COVID-19. Seattle's enrolled individuals joined amid active infection and were then monitored longitudinally. The protocol was immunoSEQ multiplex PCR, while the TCRdb copy is restricted to in-frame clones and leaves out a portion. The sample shows roughly 290,000 clones, 70% to 85% of them seen only once. The V and J genes are TRBV28 and TRBJ1-2, with 9 bases that match TRBD1. The specimen was peripheral blood. This TCR derives from a human donor with COVID-19, enrolled during active disease. The donor label of this sample is uncertain. The CDR3: CASSSGGWTGVGYTF. CDR3 in DNA: TGTGCCAGCAGTTCGGGGGGATGGACAGGGGTGGGCTACACCTTC.